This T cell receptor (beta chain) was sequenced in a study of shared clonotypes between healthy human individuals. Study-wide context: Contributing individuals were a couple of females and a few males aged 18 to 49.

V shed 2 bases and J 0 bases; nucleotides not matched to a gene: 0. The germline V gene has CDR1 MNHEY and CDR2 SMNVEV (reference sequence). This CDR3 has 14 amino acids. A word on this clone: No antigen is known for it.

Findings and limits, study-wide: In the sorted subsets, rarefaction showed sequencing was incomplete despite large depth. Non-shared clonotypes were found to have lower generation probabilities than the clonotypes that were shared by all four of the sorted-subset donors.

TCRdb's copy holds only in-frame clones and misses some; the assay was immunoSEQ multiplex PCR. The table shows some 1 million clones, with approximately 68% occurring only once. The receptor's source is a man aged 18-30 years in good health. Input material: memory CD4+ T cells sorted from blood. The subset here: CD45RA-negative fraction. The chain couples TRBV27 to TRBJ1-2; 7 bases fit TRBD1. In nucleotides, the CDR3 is TGTGCCAGCAGTTTACAGGGGGCTAACTATGGCTACACCTTC. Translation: CASSLQGANYGYTF.